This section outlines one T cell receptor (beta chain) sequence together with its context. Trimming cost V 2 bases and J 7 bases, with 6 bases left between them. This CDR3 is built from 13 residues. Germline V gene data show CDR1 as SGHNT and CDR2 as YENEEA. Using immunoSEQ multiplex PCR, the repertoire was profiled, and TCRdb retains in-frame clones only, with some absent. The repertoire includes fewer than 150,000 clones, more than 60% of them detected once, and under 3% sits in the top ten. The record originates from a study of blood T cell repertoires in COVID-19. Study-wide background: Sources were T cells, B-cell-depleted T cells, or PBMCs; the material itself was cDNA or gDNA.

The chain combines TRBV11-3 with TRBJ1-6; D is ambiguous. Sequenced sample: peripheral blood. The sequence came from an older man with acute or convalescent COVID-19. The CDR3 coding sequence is TGTGCCAGCAGCTTAAAGAGCAATTCACCCCTCCACTTT. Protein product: CASSLKSNSPLHF. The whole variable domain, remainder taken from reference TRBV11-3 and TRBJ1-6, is EAGVVQSPRYKIIEKKQPVAFWCNPISGHNTLYWYLQNLGQGPELLIRYENEEAVDDSQLPKDRFSAERLKGVDSTLKIQPAELGDSAVYLCASSLKSNSPLHFGNGTRLTVT.